A selection of T cell receptor beta chains follows, all from one sample in a study of CD8 T cells in Susac syndrome. Each CDR3 protein is one row after TCRdb ran MiXCR on the immunoSEQ multiplex PCR reads. The sample consists of tens of thousands of distinct CDR3 sequences, about 91% of them appearing once. The sample consisted of CD8+ T cells from PBMCs. These receptors were taken from a human donor with multiple sclerosis. Each CDR3 is given with its conserved first and last residue. D genes are given only for firm matches. Size values are once, few and many counts, or a class for expanded clones, and some rows have none.

CDR3aa	CDR3nt	d_gene	v_gene	j_gene	abundance
CASSQDVVAGVRDEQYF	TGCGCCAGCAGCCAAGATGTGGTAGCGGGAGTAAGGGACGAGCAGTACTTC	TRBD2	TRBV4-3	TRBJ2-7	NA
CASSLVGGIYNEQFF	TGTGCCAGCAGCCTTGTAGGCGGGATATACAATGAGCAGTTCTTC	NA	TRBV14	TRBJ2-1	NA
CASSFSGGPGNTQYF	TGTGCCAGCAGCTTCAGCGGGGGGCCGGGGAATACGCAGTATTTT	TRBD2	TRBV7-3	TRBJ2-3	NA
CASNLDGGHQPQHF	TGTGCCAGCAACTTAGACGGTGGCCATCAGCCCCAGCATTTT	NA	TRBV6-2/TRBV6-3	TRBJ1-5	NA
CASSVVGLAVNNEQFF	TGTGCCAGCAGCGTAGTAGGGCTAGCGGTAAACAATGAGCAGTTCTTC	TRBD2	TRBV9	TRBJ2-1	NA
CASSLSYGGISEAFF	TGTGCCAGCAGTTTATCGTACGGGGGTATATCTGAAGCTTTCTTT	NA	TRBV27	TRBJ1-1	NA
CASSLSLAGGNEQFF	TGCGCCAGCAGCTTGTCACTAGCGGGAGGGAATGAGCAGTTCTTC	TRBD2	TRBV5-1	TRBJ2-1	NA
CASSYSTGTAANTGELFF	TGTGCCAGCAGTTACTCGACGGGGACCGCCGCGAACACCGGGGAGCTGTTTTTT	NA	TRBV6-5	TRBJ2-2	NA
CATGGLTQETQYF	TGTGCCACGGGGGGACTAACACAAGAGACCCAGTACTTC	TRBD2	TRBV2	TRBJ2-5	NA
CASSLSASSGANVLTF	TGTGCCAGCAGCTTGTCAGCAAGCTCTGGGGCCAACGTCCTGACTTTC	NA	TRBV5-6	TRBJ2-6	NA
CASGNTEAFF	TGTGCCAGCGGGAACACTGAAGCTTTCTTT	NA	TRBV2	TRBJ1-1	NA
CASLTGTGGADTQYF	TGTGCCAGCCTTACTGGGACAGGGGGCGCAGATACGCAGTATTTT	TRBD1	TRBV6-1	TRBJ2-3	NA
CASSVAPGGNEQYF	TGTGCCAGCAGCGTAGCCCCAGGGGGCAACGAGCAGTACTTC	TRBD1	TRBV9	TRBJ2-7	NA
CASSYPQGKLVETQYF	TGTGCCAGCAGCTACCCACAGGGGAAGTTGGTAGAGACCCAGTACTTC	TRBD1	TRBV28	TRBJ2-5	NA
CASSEGGNRGSYNEQFF	TGTGCCAGCAGCGAGGGGGGGAATCGAGGCTCCTACAATGAGCAGTTCTTC	NA	TRBV9	TRBJ2-1	NA
CASSEYWAGTQETQYF	TGTGCCAGCAGTGAATACTGGGCAGGGACCCAAGAGACCCAGTACTTC	NA	TRBV6-1	TRBJ2-5	NA
CSAREGWNRGATANYGYTF	TGCAGTGCTAGAGAGGGTTGGAACAGGGGGGCGACAGCTAACTATGGCTACACCTTC	TRBD1	TRBV20-1	TRBJ1-2	NA
CSARDAWEYEQYF	TGCAGTGCTAGGGACGCCTGGGAATACGAGCAGTACTTC	NA	TRBV20-1	TRBJ2-7	NA
CASSYSGSEQFF	TGTGCCAGCAGTTACTCAGGGTCTGAGCAGTTCTTC	NA	TRBV6-6	TRBJ2-1	NA
CASRETGFSYEQYF	TGTGCCAGCAGGGAGACAGGGTTTTCCTACGAGCAGTACTTC	TRBD1	TRBV6-5	TRBJ2-7	NA
CASNVGANLTYVQYF	TGTGCCAGCAACGTGGGGGCTAACCTGACCTACGTCCAGTACTTC	NA	TRBV9	TRBJ2-7	NA
CASIKTQGRSYGYTF	TGTGCCAGCATAAAGACCCAAGGCAGGAGCTATGGCTACACCTTC	NA	TRBV6-1	TRBJ1-2	few
CATSRWAGGEGDGYTF	TGTGCCACCAGCAGATGGGCAGGGGGCGAAGGAGATGGCTACACCTTC	TRBD1	TRBV15	TRBJ1-2	once
CASTSRDRGSGELFF	TGTGCCAGCACCTCCCGGGACAGGGGTTCCGGGGAGCTGTTTTTT	TRBD1	TRBV12-3/TRBV12-4	TRBJ2-2	NA
CASSLASGMGGYTF	TGTGCCAGCAGCTTAGCGTCAGGGATGGGAGGCTACACCTTC	NA	TRBV7-2	TRBJ1-2	NA
CSVEVSGPSYGYTF	TGCAGCGTTGAAGTCTCGGGACCGAGCTATGGCTACACCTTC	NA	TRBV29-1	TRBJ1-2	NA
CASSLEGGLAENEQFF	TGTGCCAGCAGCTTAGAGGGGGGACTAGCGGAGAATGAGCAGTTCTTC	TRBD2	TRBV7-6	TRBJ2-1	NA
CAWSHGTSGEQFF	TGTGCCTGGTCCCACGGAACTAGCGGCGAGCAGTTCTTC	TRBD2	TRBV30	TRBJ2-1	once
CASSYPGSNSPLHF	TGTGCCAGCAGTTACCCAGGCTCCAATTCACCCCTCCACTTT	NA	TRBV6-6	TRBJ1-6	NA
CASSLGRQFYTEAFF	TGTGCCAGCAGCTTAGGGCGACAGTTCTACACTGAAGCTTTCTTT	NA	TRBV11-1	TRBJ1-1	NA
CASSLGVSQETQYF	TGTGCCAGCAGCTTGGGTGTCAGCCAAGAGACCCAGTACTTC	NA	TRBV5-6	TRBJ2-5	NA
CSAGAGGPPHTDTQYF	TGCAGTGCTGGAGCGGGAGGGCCGCCCCACACAGATACGCAGTATTTT	TRBD2	TRBV20-1	TRBJ2-3	NA
CASSPGWDQPQHF	TGTGCCAGTAGCCCCGGGTGGGATCAGCCCCAGCATTTT	NA	TRBV19	TRBJ1-5	NA
CATSRERGLETQYF	TGTGCCACCAGCAGAGAGCGGGGTTTGGAGACCCAGTACTTC	NA	TRBV15	TRBJ2-5	NA
CASSQDSGPPPYEQYF	TGCGCCAGCAGCCAAGATAGCGGTCCCCCGCCCTACGAGCAGTACTTC	NA	TRBV4-3	TRBJ2-7	NA
CASSQASGGAYEQYF	TGTGCCAGCAGCCAGGCTAGCGGGGGGGCTTACGAGCAGTACTTC	TRBD2	TRBV3-1	TRBJ2-7	NA
CASSYGVEQYF	TGTGCCAGCAGTTACGGTGTGGAGCAGTACTTC	NA	TRBV6-6	TRBJ2-7	NA
CASSLTPVAGDTQYF	TGTGCCAGCAGCTTAACGCCCGTTGCAGGGGATACGCAGTATTTT	NA	TRBV7-3	TRBJ2-3	NA
CASGSWTGKGGKYF	TGCGCCAGCGGCTCATGGACAGGAAAAGGTGGAAAGTACTTC	TRBD1	TRBV5-1	TRBJ2-4	NA
CASRPDSQETQYF	TGTGCCAGCAGACCCGACAGCCAAGAGACCCAGTACTTC	NA	TRBV7-9	TRBJ2-5	once
CASSAETPSSYEQYF	TGTGCCAGCAGTGCGGAGACGCCTAGCTCCTACGAGCAGTACTTC	NA	TRBV2	TRBJ2-7	NA
CASSAGTSGTDTQYF	TGTGCCAGCAGTGCTGGGACTAGCGGCACAGATACGCAGTATTTT	TRBD2	TRBV2	TRBJ2-3	NA
CARNGRRGHGNEQFF	TGTGCCAGGAACGGTCGGAGGGGGCATGGCAATGAGCAGTTCTTC	NA	TRBV2	TRBJ2-1	NA
CASTVGGGDYNEQFF	TGTGCCAGCACCGTCGGGGGCGGGGACTACAATGAGCAGTTCTTC	NA	TRBV12-3/TRBV12-4	TRBJ2-1	NA
CASSIRNEQFF	TGTGCCAGTAGTATCCGCAATGAGCAGTTCTTC	NA	TRBV19	TRBJ2-1	NA
CASSLAHSGTGAREAFF	TGCGCCAGCAGCTTGGCTCATTCCGGGACAGGGGCGAGGGAAGCTTTCTTT	TRBD1	TRBV5-1	TRBJ1-1	NA
CASSNPKTEMNTEAFF	TGTGCCAGTAGTAACCCTAAGACAGAAATGAACACTGAAGCTTTCTTT	NA	TRBV19	TRBJ1-1	once
CASSFTTSVPSYNEQFF	TGTGCCAGCAGTTTCACGACTAGCGTACCTTCCTACAATGAGCAGTTCTTC	TRBD2	TRBV27	TRBJ2-1	NA
CARSLDSHYGYTF	TGTGCCAGAAGCTTGGACAGCCACTATGGCTACACCTTC	NA	TRBV5-3	TRBJ1-2	once
CASSLWGASSGNTIYF	TGTGCCAGCAGTTTATGGGGGGCCTCCTCTGGAAACACCATATATTTT	NA	TRBV28	TRBJ1-3	NA
CASSFALASGRDNEQFF	TGTGCCAGCAGTTTTGCCCTGGCTAGCGGGAGGGACAATGAGCAGTTCTTC	TRBD2	TRBV27	TRBJ2-1	NA